This paragraph reports one T cell receptor beta chain. The antigen is undetermined. The V gene end was trimmed by 2 bases and the J gene end by 5 bases; junction bases not matched to a gene: 10. The length of the CDR3 is 17 residues. Germline CDR1 and CDR2: DFQATT and SNEGSKA (reference sequence). The data originate from a study of T cells after yellow fever vaccination. Study information: The authors prepared low-cell-number fractions using SMART-Seq v4 Ultra Low Input. Regarding the study as a whole: Weaker overall was a secondary response that nonetheless peaked faster, on day 5 versus 15. The CD4 and CD8 compartments had a small share of their clonotypes in common.

Universal primer sites and UMIs were introduced during 5'RACE template-switching synthesis of TCR cDNA. TCRdb reanalysed the 5' RACE reads using MiXCR and keeps one entry per CDR3 protein. The sample records roughly 300,000 distinct CDR3 sequences, around 6.8% being singletons. This sequence was found in a man between 18 and 29 years old who received the YFV17D yellow fever vaccine. The sample was PBMCs, taken roughly seven weeks after the first yellow fever vaccination. The rearrangement joins TRBV20-1 to TRBJ2-3; 13 bases are a match to TRBD2. CDR3 nucleotides: TGCAGTGCTAGAACCGATGGGACTAGCGGGGCGGGAGATACGCAGTATTTT. Its protein product is CSARTDGTSGAGDTQYF.